What follows are 10 T cell receptor beta chains derived from one specimen sequenced in a study of T cell responses to AZD1222 COVID-19 vaccine. Sequenced by immunoSEQ multiplex PCR; TCRdb stores in-frame clones only, minus some. The sample has about 220,000 clones; roughly 91% are singletons. The sequencing used peripheral blood, collected on day 0 of MenACWY control vaccination. The source is an adult in good health.

V and J are TRBV19 and TRBJ1-6; TRBD1 might be the D (6 bases). The CDR3 loop spans 13 amino acids. Germline values: CDR1 LNHDA, CDR2 SQIVND (reference sequence). The V and J ends lost 10 bases and 9 bases respectively, with 16 bases between them. The CDR3 nucleotides read TGTGCCACAGGGGACCTCAGGAGTTCACCCCTCCACTTT. Translation: CATGDLRSSPLHF.

The chain couples TRBV5-1 to TRBJ1-1; D is ambiguous. In germline, CDR1 is SGHRS, CDR2 YFSETQ. The CDR3 runs to 12 residues. Trimming cost V 3 bases and J 7 bases, with 10 bases left between them. CDR3 amino acids: CASSSRTSEAFF. CDR3 in DNA: TGCGCCAGCAGCTCTCGAACTAGTGAAGCTTTCTTT.

The rearrangement joins TRBV24-1 to TRBJ1-2, with TRBD1 identical over 9 bases. The CDR3 covers 16 residues. J was trimmed by 6 bases and V by 3 bases; bases with no gene match: 10. Germline V gives CDR1 KGHDR, CDR2 SFDVKD. The CDR3 bases are TGTGCCACCAGTGATCCTAAGACAGGGGGAATAGATGGCTACACCTTC. This translates into CATSDPKTGGIDGYTF.

The chain links TRBV13 to TRBJ1-2, with 8 bases fitting TRBD1. This CDR3 contains 14 residues. The J segment lost 3 bases and the V segment lost 6 bases, leaving 6 bases of the junction unmatched. CDR1 and CDR2 (germline): PRHDT, FYEKMQ (reference sequence). The DNA for the CDR3 is TGTGCCAGCAGAAAAGGACAGGGTCACTATGGCTACACCTTC. As protein: CASRKGQGHYGYTF.

The chain is built from TRBV6-5 and TRBJ1-2, with D possibly being TRBD1 (5 bases). The CDR3 length is 14 residues. V shed 5 bases and J shed 8 bases, with 18 bases lying between them. Germline loops: CDR1 MNHEY, CDR2 SVGAGI. CDR3 nucleotides: TGTGCCAGCAGTCGGGACTCCACAGTTGGGGGCTACACCTTC. It codes for CASSRDSTVGGYTF.

For the CDR3, the DNA is TGTGCAAGTCGCTTAGAAGTAGGGGTTTCGGTCGGAAACACCATATATTTT. Its translation is CASRLEVGVSVGNTIYF. The chain has TRBV12-2 and TRBJ1-3; the D call of TRBD1 is as the table states it, not checked on the DNA. TRBV12-2 corresponds to a pseudogene. The CDR3 is made up of 17 amino acids.

The J gene is TRBJ1-4, the V gene TRBV28; D not resolved. The V end lost 2 bases, the J end lost 0 bases, and 7 bases lay between the germline ends. The CDR3 is 15 amino acids. The germline V gene has CDR1 MDHEN and CDR2 SYDVKM. Here the CDR3 DNA reads TGTGCCAGCAGTTTAGTTGGTGCAACTAATGAAAAACTGTTTTTT. Its translation is CASSLVGATNEKLFF.

V gene TRBV5-4 combines with J gene TRBJ2-1; 8 bases align to TRBD2. The V gene end was trimmed by 1 base and the J gene end by 4 bases; junction bases not matched to a gene: 4. This CDR3 spans 15 amino acids. Germline CDR1 and CDR2: SGHNT and YYREEE (reference sequence). CDR3 residues: CASSLPGGTYNEQFF. The CDR3 DNA is TGTGCCAGCAGCTTGCCGGGGGGGACTTACAATGAGCAGTTCTTC.

This clone was detected once. This chain links TRBV5-4 with TRBJ1-2; TRBD1 matches at 7 bases. V dropped 3 bases and J dropped 4; count of bases not matched to a gene: 12. Germline V gives CDR1 SGHNT, CDR2 YYREEE (reference sequence). The CDR3 contains 16 residues. As DNA, the CDR3 is TGTGCCAGCAGCTACCCTCCTACAGGGGTTGGCTATGGCTACACCTTC. Amino acid sequence: CASSYPPTGVGYGYTF.

The rearrangement joins TRBV19 to TRBJ1-5; D remains unclear. The germline V gene has CDR1 LNHDA and CDR2 SQIVND (reference sequence). CDR3 length equals 13 residues. V was trimmed by 3 bases and J by 6 bases, leaving 9 bases between them. CDR3 region: CASSIGLVQPQHF. CDR3 bases: TGTGCCAGTAGTATTGGTCTGGTTCAGCCCCAGCATTTT.